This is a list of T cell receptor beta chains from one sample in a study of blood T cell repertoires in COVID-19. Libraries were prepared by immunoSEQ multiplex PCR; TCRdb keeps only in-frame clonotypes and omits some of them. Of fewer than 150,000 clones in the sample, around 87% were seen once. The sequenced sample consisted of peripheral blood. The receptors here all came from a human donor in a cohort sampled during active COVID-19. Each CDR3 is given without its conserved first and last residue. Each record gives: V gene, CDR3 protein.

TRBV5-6,ASSFGGSNQPQH
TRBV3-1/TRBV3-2,ASSQEGTVRNEQY
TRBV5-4,ASRIAGSSYEQY
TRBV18,ASSPPDRGLGEQY
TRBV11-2,ASSFPLAGSSYEQY
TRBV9,ASSPRPGLVLGERRAYNEQF
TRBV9,ASSVTGVAGANEQF
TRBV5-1,ASSETSYEQY
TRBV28,ASSISGGETQY
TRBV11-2,ASSPPQDEQY
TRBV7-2,ASSGGGPVYEQY
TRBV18,ASSPITGGINYGYT